This TCR beta chain is drawn from a study of neoadjuvant anti-PD-1 for oral cavity cancer. Data came from immunoSEQ multiplex PCR; TCRdb stores just in-frame clones and leaves some out. This table holds under 25,000 clones, around 26% found once. Indicated time point: after neoadjuvant nivolumab, at surgical resection. The V end was cut by 5 bases, the J end by 3 bases, with 16 bases between. CDR3 size: 15 residues. The germline V gene encodes CDR1 SGHTA and CDR2 FQGNSA. This chain connects TRBV7-2 to TRBJ1-1; D is unclear. Specimen: tumor tissue, collected after nivolumab (anti-PD-1) treatment. This clonotype originated in a person aged 40 to 85 with oral cavity squamous cell carcinoma. CDR3 residues: CASSPRAAGHTEAFF. The CDR3 DNA follows: TGTGCCAGCAGCCCGCGGGCCGCAGGTCACACTGAAGCTTTCTTT.